The 2 T cell receptor beta chains below come from one sample, sequenced in a study of blood T cells in healthy people across ages (dated by TCRdb to between 2014 and 2017). Libraries came from 5' RACE. The run used an Illumina HiSeq 2500. A second roughly 6 to 11 cycle PCR used a sample-barcoded 5' primer and a J-beta primer mix. Using fastp trimming at Q25 and MiXCR clonotype assembly, TCRdb reanalyzed the public sequencing data and kept in-frame beta chains. Rows matching on CDR3 protein sequence are summarized as one entry with the most common DNA and genes. The sample table holds about 1.5 million distinct CDR3 sequences, of which 42% were seen once. The ten top clones hold roughly 3.7% of the sample. The source material was blood. All receptors derive from a young woman in good health.

The V call is TRBV5-5, the J call TRBJ1-6; 10 bases are shared with TRBD1. This CDR3 comprises 15 residues. V shed 4 bases, J shed 5 bases, and the junction held 3 bases outside the gene matches. Germline V gene sequence: CDR1 SGHKS, CDR2 YYEKEE (reference sequence). The CDR3 bases are TGTGCCAGCAGCCGACAGGGGGCTGATAATTCACCCCTCCACTTT. Encoded protein: CASSRQGADNSPLHF.

The genes are TRBV15 and TRBJ1-5; TRBD1 is a possible D gene (5 bases). From germline, CDR1 is LNHNV and CDR2 YYDKDF (reference sequence). V dropped 0 bases and J dropped 4 bases, with 13 bases sitting between them. The CDR3 spans 16 residues. The CDR3 loop reads CATSREWGPANQPQHF. The CDR3 nucleotides are TGTGCCACCAGCAGAGAATGGGGACCGGCTAATCAGCCCCAGCATTTT.